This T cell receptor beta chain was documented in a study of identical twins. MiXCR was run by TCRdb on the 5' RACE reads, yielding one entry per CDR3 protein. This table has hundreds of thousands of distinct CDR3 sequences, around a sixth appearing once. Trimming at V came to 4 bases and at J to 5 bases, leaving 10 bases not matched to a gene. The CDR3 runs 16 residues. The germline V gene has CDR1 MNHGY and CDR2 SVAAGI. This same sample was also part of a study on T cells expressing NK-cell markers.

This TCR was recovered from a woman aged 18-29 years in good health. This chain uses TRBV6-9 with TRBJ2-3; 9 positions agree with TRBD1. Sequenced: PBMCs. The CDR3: CASSSLPGQGGDTQYF. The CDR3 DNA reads TGTGCCAGCAGTTCCCTACCGGGACAGGGCGGAGATACGCAGTATTTT.